The clone carrying this T cell receptor (beta chain) occurred many times. V was trimmed by 0 bases and J by 2 bases, leaving 9 bases between them. CDR3 length: 14 amino acids. Germline V CDR1 and CDR2: SGHRS, YFSETQ. Amplification from RNA transcripts yielded the TCR beta CDR3 regions. HTBI primers primed a first-round RT-PCR, and a second-round multiplex PCR followed. TCRdb ran MiXCR on the multiplex PCR reads and lists one entry per CDR3 protein. The sample records 650,000 to 900,000 distinct CDR3 sequences, 40% being singletons. These data belong to a study of Graves' ophthalmopathy and Graves' hyperthyroidism.

The source is an adult man with Graves' ophthalmopathy. The specimen was peripheral blood. This chain joins TRBV5-1 and TRBJ2-7, with D perhaps TRBD1 (5 bases). The CDR3 DNA follows: TGCGCCAGCAGCTTGGCCGACAGTACCTACGAGCAGTACTTC. This gives the protein CASSLADSTYEQYF.